The 4 T cell receptor beta chains below come from one sample, sequenced in a study of blood T cell repertoires in COVID-19. The method was immunoSEQ multiplex PCR; TCRdb's version includes in-frame clones alone and lacks a portion of them. The table has about 200,000 clones, 82% seen once. Sequencing was carried out using peripheral blood. The source of these receptors is a woman aged 70 to 79 with COVID-19, enrolled during active disease.

This sequence joins TRBV5-5 and TRBJ2-6, with 8 bases matching TRBD1. Germline values: CDR1 SGHKS, CDR2 YYEKEE (reference sequence). With 0 bases clipped from V and 2 bases from J, the junction kept 10 bases outside the gene matches. The CDR3 loop spans 19 amino acids. CDR3 sequence (DNA): TGTGCCAGCAGCTTGGAGACAGGGGTGGCATCGGCTGGGGCCAACGTCCTGACTTTC. Encoded protein: CASSLETGVASAGANVLTF.

The rearrangement joins TRBV19 to TRBJ1-5, with D perhaps matching TRBD1 (5 bases). V was clipped by 5 bases and J by 5 bases, with 13 bases between them. Germline values: CDR1 LNHDA, CDR2 SQIVND (reference sequence). This CDR3 spans 14 amino acids. CDR3 nucleotide sequence: TGTGCCAGTAGTCCCGACAGCCTATATCAGCCCCAGCATTTT. Translated, it gives CASSPDSLYQPQHF.

This clone was seen a handful of times. The V gene is TRBV19, the J gene TRBJ1-3; no clear D gene. The germline V gene has CDR1 LNHDA and CDR2 SQIVND (reference sequence). V dropped 10 bases and J dropped 0 bases, with 10 bases sitting between them. This CDR3 region has 13 residues. The CDR3 region is CATENNSGNTIYF. DNA of the CDR3: TGTGCCACGGAGAACAACTCTGGAAACACCATATATTTT.

The CDR3 region has the DNA TGTGCCAGCAGCCCTATAGGGGAGGCCGAAGAGACCCAGTACTTC. The encoded protein is CASSPIGEAEETQYF. V and J are TRBV28 and TRBJ2-5; a weak D match, TRBD2 (6 bases). CDR3 length: 15 residues. Looked up from germline, CDR1 is MDHEN and CDR2 is SYDVKM. The V end lost 6 bases, the J end lost 3 bases, and 17 bases lay between the germline ends.